The 5 T cell receptor beta chains below were found in one sample sequenced in a study of T cell responses to AZD1222 COVID-19 vaccine. Measured with immunoSEQ multiplex PCR; TCRdb has only the in-frame clones, and not every one. Of about 120,000 clones detected, 70% to 85% appear once; the ten largest clones hold 5% to 7%. Sequenced material: peripheral blood, taken on day 0 of AZD1222 vaccination. The receptors were sampled from an adult in good health.

This CDR3 reads CASGRGSNQPQHF. Here the CDR3 DNA reads TGTGCCAGCGGCAGGGGAAGCAATCAGCCCCAGCATTTT. The genes are TRBV28 and TRBJ1-5; D may be TRBD1 (6 bases). The CDR3 spans 13 residues. V was cut by 8 bases and J by 1 base, with 9 bases left in between. Germline CDR1 MDHEN, CDR2 SYDVKM.

The rearrangement joins TRBV5-6 to TRBJ2-7, with 10 bases that match TRBD2. The CDR3 is made up of 14 amino acids. V lost 5 bases, J lost 7 bases, and 9 bases stayed unmatched. Germline values: CDR1 SGHDT, CDR2 YYEEEE. CDR3: CASSSLAGAEEQYF. The CDR3 DNA sequence: TGTGCCAGCAGTTCTCTAGCGGGGGCTGAAGAGCAGTACTTC.

V usage is TRBV28 and J usage is TRBJ1-1; 7 positions agree with TRBD1. V shed 5 bases, J shed 5 bases, and the junction held 5 bases outside the gene matches. Per germline, CDR1 MDHEN and CDR2 SYDVKM. This CDR3 spans 13 amino acids. The CDR3 here is CASSIGQATEAFF. The CDR3 nucleotides read TGTGCCAGCAGTATCGGACAGGCTACTGAAGCTTTCTTT. Variable domain in full (rest from reference TRBV28 and TRBJ1-1): DVKVTQSSRYLVKRTGEKVFLECVQDMDHENMFWYRQDPGLGLRLIYFSYDVKMKEKGDIPEGYSVSREKKERFSLILESASTNQTSMYLCASSIGQATEAFFGQGTRLTVV.

This clone was counted only a few times. The chain joins TRBV21-1 to TRBJ1-1. TRBV21-1 is a pseudogene. CDR3 length: 15 residues. Here the CDR3 DNA reads TGTGCCAGCAGCAAAAAACGGTATGAGAACACTGAAGCTTTCTTT. This translates into CASSKKRYENTEAFF.

This clone was observed once. The junction does not match germline at one end; this may be a read error. The chain couples TRBV10-3 to TRBJ2-1; D is unresolved. Germline V lookup: CDR1 ENHRY, CDR2 SYGVKD. The CDR3 has 12 residues. For the CDR3, the DNA is TGTGCCGTCAGCAGAGAAGCCAATGAGCAGTTCTTC. Its translation is CAVSREANEQFF.